This T cell receptor (beta chain) appears in the sequencing data of a study of shared clonotypes between healthy human individuals. It was CD45RO-negative cells, positively selected for CCR7, that made up naive CD8 cells, with terminally differentiated effector memory CD45RA+ cells excluded. Clones were sequenced by immunoSEQ multiplex PCR, and TCRdb holds only the in-frame ones, with some missing. Of 450,000 to 700,000 clones listed, about 95% were seen once; the top ten hold 0.11%. Trimming stripped 4 bases from V and 7 bases from J, with 8 bases between. Germline V CDR1 and CDR2: SGHNT, YENEEA. The CDR3 contains 12 residues.

This receptor was identified in a woman in her thirties in good health. The rearrangement links TRBV11-3 to TRBJ2-1; D is perhaps TRBD1 (5 bases). Sequencing was performed on naive CD8+ T cells sorted from blood. The CDR3 protein is CASSSQDNEQFF. CDR3 in DNA: TGTGCCAGCAGCTCACAGGATAATGAGCAGTTCTTC.